Listed below are T cell receptor beta chains from one sample, sequenced in a study of cytotoxic CD8 clonotypes in ibrutinib-treated CLL. Repertoires were generated with immunoSEQ multiplex PCR, while TCRdb's copy carries only in-frame clones and drops some. The table lists around 140,000 clones, around 82% of them singletons. Sequences were derived from PBMCs, sampled after 36 months of ibrutinib treatment. Receptors were obtained from a human donor with chronic lymphocytic leukemia. Each CDR3 is given with its conserved first and last residue. Each record gives: V gene, D gene, clone size, J gene, CDR3 DNA, CDR3 protein. A D gene is named only where the DNA matches it firmly. The listing skips clone size in some rows; elsewhere it reads once, few, many or a size class.

v_gene: TRBV6-5; d_gene: NA; abundance: NA; j_gene: TRBJ2-7; CDR3nt: TGTGCCAGCAGTTACAACAGGGTGGGGTACGAGCAGTACTTC; CDR3aa: CASSYNRVGYEQYF
v_gene: TRBV4-1; d_gene: TRBD1; abundance: once; j_gene: TRBJ1-6; CDR3nt: TGCGCCAGCAGCCGGGGACAGGGGGGTTCACCCCTCCACTTT; CDR3aa: CASSRGQGGSPLHF
v_gene: TRBV5-1; d_gene: TRBD1; abundance: NA; j_gene: TRBJ1-1; CDR3nt: TGCGCCAGCAGGACCCGGACAGGCCTTAGGAAGGGCACTGAAGCTTTCTTT; CDR3aa: CASRTRTGLRKGTEAFF
v_gene: TRBV5-4; d_gene: NA; abundance: NA; j_gene: TRBJ2-1; CDR3nt: TGTGCCAGCAGCTTGGACGGCTACAATGAGCAGTTCTTC; CDR3aa: CASSLDGYNEQFF
v_gene: TRBV5-1; d_gene: NA; abundance: NA; j_gene: TRBJ1-1; CDR3nt: TGCGCCAGCAAACAGAGCACTGAAGCTTTCTTT; CDR3aa: CASKQSTEAFF
v_gene: TRBV27; d_gene: NA; abundance: NA; j_gene: TRBJ1-1; CDR3nt: TGTGCCAGCAGTTTTTCCAGAACAATGAACACTGAAGCTTTCTTT; CDR3aa: CASSFSRTMNTEAFF
v_gene: TRBV6-4; d_gene: TRBD2; abundance: NA; j_gene: TRBJ2-1; CDR3nt: TGTGCCAGCAGTGAACGTGCGGGGGCCTACAATGAGCAGTTCTTC; CDR3aa: CASSERAGAYNEQFF
v_gene: TRBV19; d_gene: TRBD2; abundance: few; j_gene: TRBJ2-2; CDR3nt: TGTGCCAGTAGACTAGCGGGAGCCACCGGGGAGCTGTTTTTT; CDR3aa: CASRLAGATGELFF
v_gene: TRBV5-1; d_gene: NA; abundance: NA; j_gene: TRBJ2-5; CDR3nt: TGCGCCAGCAGCTTCCCGTACAGGGAAGAGACCCAGTACTTC; CDR3aa: CASSFPYREETQYF
v_gene: TRBV7-3; d_gene: NA; abundance: NA; j_gene: TRBJ2-1; CDR3nt: TGTGCCAGCAGCTTAACGCCGGGCCATAGCTCCTACAATGAGCAGTTCTTC; CDR3aa: CASSLTPGHSSYNEQFF
v_gene: TRBV6-5; d_gene: NA; abundance: NA; j_gene: TRBJ1-1; CDR3nt: TGTGCCAGCACCCAGACAGCGAACACTGAAGCTTTCTTT; CDR3aa: CASTQTANTEAFF
v_gene: TRBV7-6; d_gene: NA; abundance: few; j_gene: TRBJ1-2; CDR3nt: TGTGCCAGCAGCTTGGACACAGGATACGATGGCTACACCTTC; CDR3aa: CASSLDTGYDGYTF
v_gene: TRBV2; d_gene: TRBD1; abundance: NA; j_gene: TRBJ2-5; CDR3nt: TGTGCCAGCAGTGGACAGGGGCCCCGGGAGACCCAGTACTTC; CDR3aa: CASSGQGPRETQYF
v_gene: TRBV27; d_gene: TRBD1; abundance: NA; j_gene: TRBJ2-7; CDR3nt: TGTGCCAGCAGTTTGGACAGGTATGGGTACGAGCAGTACTTC; CDR3aa: CASSLDRYGYEQYF